This T cell receptor (beta chain) was recorded in a study of vaccination and CD4 T cells after COVID-19. Germline loops: CDR1 LNHDA, CDR2 SQIVND (reference sequence). The CDR3 runs to 13 residues. V lost 9 bases, J lost 5 bases, and 3 bases stayed unmatched. Details on this clonotype: The antigen is not known.

This sample's treatment: roughly 11-day PBMC culture with coronavirus spike peptide pools or control peptides (ViraFEST assay). The Oncomine TCR Beta short-read assay sequenced DNA from cultured CD4+ T cells. TCRdb used MiXCR to reprocess the PCR reads, holding one entry per CDR3 protein. The table includes about 20,000 distinct CDR3 sequences, about 50% detected once. Sequenced: CD4+ T cells from blood, cultured in vitro. The sequence came from a human donor who had recovered from COVID-19. The chain is built from TRBV19 and TRBJ2-1; 11 bases are shared with TRBD2. The CDR3 protein is CASSGLADNEQFF. CDR3 DNA: TGTGCCAGCTCGGGACTAGCGGACAATGAGCAGTTCTTC.